This TCR beta chain is from a study of blood T cell repertoires in COVID-19. Background on the study: Whether acute or convalescent, the COVID-19 samples came from the United States, Italy and Spain. Sample material is recorded as cDNA or gDNA derived from T cells, B-cell-depleted T cells, or PBMCs.

Looked up from germline, CDR1 is MNHNS and CDR2 is SASEGT. Trimming left V 1 base short and J 8 bases short, with 11 bases between. This CDR3 is 13 amino acids long. As originally analysed: Using reference gene primer amplification, nucleated cell counts were estimated. Measured with immunoSEQ multiplex PCR; TCRdb has only the in-frame clones, and not every one. That table gives V, J and clone size, and the DNA gave D and trimming. This sample has about 160,000 clones, with 82% found just once. This TCR derives from a human donor with acute or convalescent COVID-19. The donor label of this sample is uncertain. The sequenced sample consisted of peripheral blood. The chain combines TRBV6-1 with TRBJ1-2; D is unresolved. The chain's CDR3 is CASSEGSAFGYTF. CDR3 nucleotides: TGTGCCAGCAGTGAAGGCTCAGCGTTCGGCTACACCTTC.